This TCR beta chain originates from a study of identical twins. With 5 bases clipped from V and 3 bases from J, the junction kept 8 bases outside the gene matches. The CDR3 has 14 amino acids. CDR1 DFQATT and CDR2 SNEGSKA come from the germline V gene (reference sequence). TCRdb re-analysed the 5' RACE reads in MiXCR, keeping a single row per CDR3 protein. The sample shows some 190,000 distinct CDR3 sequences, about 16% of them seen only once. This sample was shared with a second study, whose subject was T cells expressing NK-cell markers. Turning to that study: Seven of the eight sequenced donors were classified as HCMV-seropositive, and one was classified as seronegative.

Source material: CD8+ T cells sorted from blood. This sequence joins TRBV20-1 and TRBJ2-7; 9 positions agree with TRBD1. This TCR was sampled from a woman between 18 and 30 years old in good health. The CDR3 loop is CSASDRGGDYEQYF. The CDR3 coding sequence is TGCAGTGCTTCGGACAGGGGTGGGGACTACGAGCAGTACTTC.